This T cell receptor beta chain was identified during a study of cytomegalovirus exposure and HLA in healthy donors. Study results and limitations: 87-base-pair reads could not separate some V segments, including TRBV6-2 and TRBV6-3. Later, an analysis found that common viral pathogens appeared to be linked with several of the most significant clusters. The study put under 200 TCR beta chains on its list as cytomegalovirus-associated. Roughly even sequencing depth across donors was the assumption behind the presence/absence analyses.

The CDR3 contains 13 residues. V dropped 2 bases and J dropped 4 bases, with 8 bases sitting between them. CDR1 SEHNR and CDR2 FQNEAQ come from the germline V gene (reference sequence). Both 60 Vbeta primers and 13 Jbeta primers went into the PCR. TCRdb's copy holds only in-frame clones and misses some; the assay was immunoSEQ multiplex PCR. The data hold roughly 190,000 clones, with less than 80% observed a single time. Points on this clone: The antigen is undetermined.

The sequence came from a middle-aged man in good health and CMV-seronegative. The sequenced material came from PBMCs. The chain has TRBV7-9 and TRBJ1-1; D is undetermined. CDR3 nucleotides: TGTGCCAGCAGCTTAACAGAGGGCACTGAAGCTTTCTTT. This translates into CASSLTEGTEAFF.